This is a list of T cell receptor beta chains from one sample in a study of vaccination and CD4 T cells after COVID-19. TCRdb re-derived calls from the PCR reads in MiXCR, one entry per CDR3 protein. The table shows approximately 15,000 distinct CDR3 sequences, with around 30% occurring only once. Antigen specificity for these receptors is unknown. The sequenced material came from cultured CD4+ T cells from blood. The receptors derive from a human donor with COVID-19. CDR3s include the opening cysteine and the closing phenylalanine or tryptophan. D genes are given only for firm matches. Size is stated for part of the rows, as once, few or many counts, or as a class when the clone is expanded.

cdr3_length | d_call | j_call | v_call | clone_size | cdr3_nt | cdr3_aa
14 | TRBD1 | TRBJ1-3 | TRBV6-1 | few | TGTGCCAGCAAAGGGACAGGATCGTGGGCCACCATATATTTT | CASKGTGSWATIYF
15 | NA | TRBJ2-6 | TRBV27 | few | TGTGCCAGCAGTTTCTGGGAAGCTGGGGCCAACGTCCTGACTTTC | CASSFWEAGANVLTF
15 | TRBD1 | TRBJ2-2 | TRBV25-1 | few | TGTGCCAGCACCCGACAGGGGTTAAACACCGGGGAGCTGTTTTTT | CASTRQGLNTGELFF
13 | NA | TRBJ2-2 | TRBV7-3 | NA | TGTGCCAGCAGCCTCCCCGAATCAGGGGAGCTGTTTTTT | CASSLPESGELFF
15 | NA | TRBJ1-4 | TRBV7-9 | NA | TGTGCCAGCAGCTTTGATTGGACAGCTAATGAAAAACTGTTTTTT | CASSFDWTANEKLFF
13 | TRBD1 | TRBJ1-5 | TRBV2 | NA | TGTGCCAGCAGCGGGGGACAGGCCGTACCCCAGCATTTT | CASSGGQAVPQHF
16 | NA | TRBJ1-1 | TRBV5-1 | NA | TGCGCCAGCAGCCCTCCGGGGGCAGGGGCTAACACTGAAGCTTTCTTT | CASSPPGAGANTEAFF
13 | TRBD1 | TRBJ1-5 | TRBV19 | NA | TGTGCCAGTAAGGACAGGGCGGATCAGCCCCAGCATTTT | CASKDRADQPQHF